These T cell receptor beta chains were read from a single sample in a study of CD8 T cells in Susac syndrome. TCRdb reprocessed the immunoSEQ multiplex PCR reads with MiXCR, giving one entry per CDR3 protein. The sample lists about 180,000 distinct CDR3 sequences; roughly 94% were seen once. Sequenced input: CD4+ T cells from PBMCs. The source is a human donor with Susac syndrome. Each CDR3 is given with its conserved first and last residue. Each record gives: CDR3 DNA, CDR3 protein, J gene, clone size, D gene, V gene. A D gene is named only where the DNA matches it firmly. Size is omitted from some rows. Given values are once, few, many or a class for expanded clones.

cdr3_nt: TGCAGCGTCCTCCCCGGGACGGTCGGCTACGAGCAGTACTTC
cdr3_aa: CSVLPGTVGYEQYF
j_call: TRBJ2-7
clone_size: few
d_call: -
v_call: TRBV29-1

cdr3_nt: TGTGCCAGCAGCCAAGATCGTCAGGGGTTAGCTGAAGCTTTCTTT
cdr3_aa: CASSQDRQGLAEAFF
j_call: TRBJ1-1
clone_size: -
d_call: -
v_call: TRBV3-1

cdr3_nt: TGCAGTGCTAGTTTGTCGCCGCTTTTCTACAATGAGCAGTTCTTC
cdr3_aa: CSASLSPLFYNEQFF
j_call: TRBJ2-1
clone_size: -
d_call: -
v_call: TRBV20-1

cdr3_nt: TGTGCCAGCAGCTTAGGGTCGAGCAAAACAGATACGCAGTATTTT
cdr3_aa: CASSLGSSKTDTQYF
j_call: TRBJ2-3
clone_size: -
d_call: -
v_call: TRBV7-2

cdr3_nt: TGTGCCTGGAGATTGGTGGCTAGCGGGACGAACAATGAGCAGTTCTTC
cdr3_aa: CAWRLVASGTNNEQFF
j_call: TRBJ2-1
clone_size: -
d_call: TRBD2
v_call: TRBV30

cdr3_nt: TGCGCCAGCAGCCAAGAACCTAGCGGGGGGTACGAGCAGTACTTC
cdr3_aa: CASSQEPSGGYEQYF
j_call: TRBJ2-7
clone_size: -
d_call: TRBD2
v_call: TRBV4-1

cdr3_nt: TGTGCCAGCAGCTTAGCACCGGGGCCAAGCGAGCAGTACTTC
cdr3_aa: CASSLAPGPSEQYF
j_call: TRBJ2-7
clone_size: -
d_call: -
v_call: TRBV7-2

cdr3_nt: TGCAGTGCTCGCCCCTTAGACTTCCAAGAGACCCAGTACTTC
cdr3_aa: CSARPLDFQETQYF
j_call: TRBJ2-5
clone_size: -
d_call: -
v_call: TRBV20-1

cdr3_nt: TGTGCCAGCAGCCAAGGCCTAGCGGGAACCTACGAGCAGTACTTC
cdr3_aa: CASSQGLAGTYEQYF
j_call: TRBJ2-7
clone_size: -
d_call: TRBD2
v_call: TRBV3-1

cdr3_nt: TGTGCCAGCAGCAAAGGACCAGGGGCTAATGAAAAACTGTTTTTT
cdr3_aa: CASSKGPGANEKLFF
j_call: TRBJ1-4
clone_size: -
d_call: -
v_call: TRBV21-1

cdr3_nt: TGTGCCAGCAGCGTCGCATATAGCGGCACCGGGGAGCTGTTTTTT
cdr3_aa: CASSVAYSGTGELFF
j_call: TRBJ2-2
clone_size: once
d_call: -
v_call: TRBV9

cdr3_nt: TGTGCCAGCAGTGCTACGGGACAGGCCTACGAGCAGTACTTC
cdr3_aa: CASSATGQAYEQYF
j_call: TRBJ2-7
clone_size: -
d_call: TRBD1
v_call: TRBV25-1

cdr3_nt: TGCGCCAGCAGCGGACAGGGGGAGAACACTGAAGCTTTCTTT
cdr3_aa: CASSGQGENTEAFF
j_call: TRBJ1-1
clone_size: -
d_call: TRBD1
v_call: TRBV5-1

cdr3_nt: TGCAGTGCTTCCCGGACAGTGCAAGAGACCCAGTACTTC
cdr3_aa: CSASRTVQETQYF
j_call: TRBJ2-5
clone_size: -
d_call: -
v_call: TRBV20-1

cdr3_nt: TGTGCCAGCAGACAACAGGGTCCTGGAAACACCATATATTTT
cdr3_aa: CASRQQGPGNTIYF
j_call: TRBJ1-3
clone_size: -
d_call: -
v_call: TRBV27

cdr3_nt: TGCAGTGCTAGGCAGGATCCCTTGGCATTTCAGTACTTC
cdr3_aa: CSARQDPLAFQYF
j_call: TRBJ2-4
clone_size: -
d_call: -
v_call: TRBV20-1

cdr3_nt: TGCGCCAGCAGCTTCGGACAGGGACAGGGGGGCTACACCTTC
cdr3_aa: CASSFGQGQGGYTF
j_call: TRBJ1-2
clone_size: -
d_call: TRBD1
v_call: TRBV5-1

cdr3_nt: TGCAGCGTTGGGGAGGGATATAATTCACCCCTCCACTTT
cdr3_aa: CSVGEGYNSPLHF
j_call: TRBJ1-6
clone_size: -
d_call: -
v_call: TRBV29-1

cdr3_nt: TGTGCCAGCAGCCCCCCAGGGTCAGATACGCAGTATTTT
cdr3_aa: CASSPPGSDTQYF
j_call: TRBJ2-3
clone_size: -
d_call: -
v_call: TRBV3-1

cdr3_nt: TGCGCCAGCAGCTTTAGTTCACAGCCGAACTATGGCTACACCTTC
cdr3_aa: CASSFSSQPNYGYTF
j_call: TRBJ1-2
clone_size: -
d_call: -
v_call: TRBV5-1

cdr3_nt: TGCAGTGCGGACCCGGGACTAGCGAAACAAGAGACCCAGTACTTC
cdr3_aa: CSADPGLAKQETQYF
j_call: TRBJ2-5
clone_size: -
d_call: TRBD2
v_call: TRBV20-1

cdr3_nt: TGTGCCAGTACCCGCCGGGGGGGTATTGGCAATCAGCCCCAGCATTTT
cdr3_aa: CASTRRGGIGNQPQHF
j_call: TRBJ1-5
clone_size: -
d_call: -
v_call: TRBV19

cdr3_nt: TGCAGCGTTGAATTGAGCGGGACAGATACGCAGTATTTT
cdr3_aa: CSVELSGTDTQYF
j_call: TRBJ2-3
clone_size: -
d_call: -
v_call: TRBV29-1

cdr3_nt: TGCAGTGCTAGTCGAGCCAATGAGCAGTTCTTC
cdr3_aa: CSASRANEQFF
j_call: TRBJ2-1
clone_size: once
d_call: -
v_call: TRBV20-1

cdr3_nt: TGTGCCAGCAGTGATCGGCAGGGAAGGACGCTCGGGGAGCTGTTTTTT
cdr3_aa: CASSDRQGRTLGELFF
j_call: TRBJ2-2
clone_size: -
d_call: -
v_call: TRBV2

cdr3_nt: TGTGCCAGCGGGGTAGGGCCGAACACTGAAGCTTTCTTT
cdr3_aa: CASGVGPNTEAFF
j_call: TRBJ1-1
clone_size: -
d_call: -
v_call: TRBV9

cdr3_nt: TGTGCCAGCAGCCAAGATCGGTCTAGCGGGGGGATGGAAGAGACCCAGTACTTC
cdr3_aa: CASSQDRSSGGMEETQYF
j_call: TRBJ2-5
clone_size: -
d_call: TRBD2
v_call: TRBV3-1

cdr3_nt: TGTGCCAGCAGCCGCGGCGGGGCGGGGAATGGATACTTC
cdr3_aa: CASSRGGAGNGYF
j_call: TRBJ2-5
clone_size: few
d_call: -
v_call: TRBV11-2

cdr3_nt: TGTGCCTGGAGAGGGCAGGGTTTCAATTCACCCCTCCACTTT
cdr3_aa: CAWRGQGFNSPLHF
j_call: TRBJ1-6
clone_size: -
d_call: -
v_call: TRBV30

cdr3_nt: TGCAGTGCTAGAGAAGTTGGGGTTGACACTGAAGCTTTCTTT
cdr3_aa: CSAREVGVDTEAFF
j_call: TRBJ1-1
clone_size: -
d_call: -
v_call: TRBV20-1

cdr3_nt: TGTGCCAGCAGCCAACAACCCCCAGGGACCACCGGGGAGCTGTTTTTT
cdr3_aa: CASSQQPPGTTGELFF
j_call: TRBJ2-2
clone_size: once
d_call: -
v_call: TRBV7-8

cdr3_nt: TGTGCCAGCAGCGGGGGCAATTTCTATGGCTACACCTTC
cdr3_aa: CASSGGNFYGYTF
j_call: TRBJ1-2
clone_size: -
d_call: -
v_call: TRBV3-1

cdr3_nt: TGCAGTGCTAAGGACGGAGATAACTATGGCTACACCTTC
cdr3_aa: CSAKDGDNYGYTF
j_call: TRBJ1-2
clone_size: -
d_call: -
v_call: TRBV20-1

cdr3_nt: TGTGCCATCAGTGTAGGTCAAGCAGGGAATAATTCACCCCTCCACTTT
cdr3_aa: CAISVGQAGNNSPLHF
j_call: TRBJ1-6
clone_size: -
d_call: -
v_call: TRBV10-3

cdr3_nt: TGTGCCAGCAGCTCCCTAGACAGCAAACAGCCCCAGCATTTT
cdr3_aa: CASSSLDSKQPQHF
j_call: TRBJ1-5
clone_size: once
d_call: -
v_call: TRBV7-9

cdr3_nt: TGTGCCAGCAGCTTAGAAAGGAACACTGAAGCTTTCTTT
cdr3_aa: CASSLERNTEAFF
j_call: TRBJ1-1
clone_size: few
d_call: -
v_call: TRBV7-9

cdr3_nt: TGTGCCAGCAGCTTAAAGGGGACTCTTGCTGGAAACACCATATATTTT
cdr3_aa: CASSLKGTLAGNTIYF
j_call: TRBJ1-3
clone_size: -
d_call: -
v_call: TRBV13

cdr3_nt: TGTGCCAGCAGTTCCGGGACAGGGCTGACCCAGTACTTC
cdr3_aa: CASSSGTGLTQYF
j_call: TRBJ2-5
clone_size: -
d_call: TRBD1
v_call: TRBV11-2

cdr3_nt: TGCGCCAGCAGAAAGGGCAACCAGAACACCGGGGAGCTGTTTTTT
cdr3_aa: CASRKGNQNTGELFF
j_call: TRBJ2-2
clone_size: -
d_call: -
v_call: TRBV4-1

cdr3_nt: TGCAGTGCTACTAAATTTCTAGCGGGGGTCGAAGAGCAGTACTTC
cdr3_aa: CSATKFLAGVEEQYF
j_call: TRBJ2-7
clone_size: -
d_call: TRBD2
v_call: TRBV20-1

cdr3_nt: TGTGCCTGGAGTGTACGTGGGGGGCCAGGGGAGACCCAGTACTTC
cdr3_aa: CAWSVRGGPGETQYF
j_call: TRBJ2-5
clone_size: -
d_call: -
v_call: TRBV30

cdr3_nt: TGCGCCAGCAGCTCCGGACTAGCGGGGGGGCTTATGACAGATACGCAGTATTTT
cdr3_aa: CASSSGLAGGLMTDTQYF
j_call: TRBJ2-3
clone_size: -
d_call: TRBD2
v_call: TRBV5-1

cdr3_nt: TGTGCCAGCAGTTACAGTGGTGTGGGGGGGATCTACAATGAGCAGTTCTTC
cdr3_aa: CASSYSGVGGIYNEQFF
j_call: TRBJ2-1
clone_size: -
d_call: TRBD2
v_call: TRBV6-5

cdr3_nt: TGTGCCACCAGCAGAGGCGACCTGGGTGAAGCTTTCTTT
cdr3_aa: CATSRGDLGEAFF
j_call: TRBJ1-1
clone_size: -
d_call: -
v_call: TRBV15

cdr3_nt: TGTGCCAGCAGCGTTAGCGGGGGGATCGATACGCAGTATTTT
cdr3_aa: CASSVSGGIDTQYF
j_call: TRBJ2-3
clone_size: -
d_call: TRBD2
v_call: TRBV9

cdr3_nt: TGTGCCAGCAGCCGCAAATCGCAGTTCTATAATTCACCCCTCCACTTT
cdr3_aa: CASSRKSQFYNSPLHF
j_call: TRBJ1-6
clone_size: once
d_call: -
v_call: TRBV14

cdr3_nt: TGTGCCTGGAGTGAGGGGACAGGCCTTAATGAAAAACTGTTTTTT
cdr3_aa: CAWSEGTGLNEKLFF
j_call: TRBJ1-4
clone_size: -
d_call: TRBD1
v_call: TRBV30

cdr3_nt: TGCGCCAGCAGCCAAGAAAGGGCCTATTTTGGAAACACCATATATTTT
cdr3_aa: CASSQERAYFGNTIYF
j_call: TRBJ1-3
clone_size: once
d_call: -
v_call: TRBV4-3

cdr3_nt: TGCGCCAGCAGTGAGTTGGACAGGGGGCGCCGCTATGGCTACACCTTC
cdr3_aa: CASSELDRGRRYGYTF
j_call: TRBJ1-2
clone_size: -
d_call: TRBD1
v_call: TRBV10-2

cdr3_nt: TGCGCCAGCAGCCAACATTGGGACAAGGCCACATACGAGCAGTACTTC
cdr3_aa: CASSQHWDKATYEQYF
j_call: TRBJ2-7
clone_size: once
d_call: -
v_call: TRBV4-3

cdr3_nt: TGTGCCTGGAGTGGAGTAATTTCGACAGTCGAGCAGTACTTC
cdr3_aa: CAWSGVISTVEQYF
j_call: TRBJ2-7
clone_size: -
d_call: -
v_call: TRBV30

cdr3_nt: TGTGCCAGCAGCTTAAGAAACTACAATGAGCAGTTCTTC
cdr3_aa: CASSLRNYNEQFF
j_call: TRBJ2-1
clone_size: -
d_call: -
v_call: TRBV7-6

cdr3_nt: TGTGCCAGCAGTGATTCATCTAGCACAGATACGCAGTATTTT
cdr3_aa: CASSDSSSTDTQYF
j_call: TRBJ2-3
clone_size: -
d_call: -
v_call: TRBV5-6

cdr3_nt: TGTGCCAGCAGTTTGAAGCCGAGGAGAGATACGCAGTATTTT
cdr3_aa: CASSLKPRRDTQYF
j_call: TRBJ2-3
clone_size: -
d_call: -
v_call: TRBV27

cdr3_nt: TGCAGCTCTTCGGGACTAGCGGGGGGGGGTGAGCAGTTCTTC
cdr3_aa: CSSSGLAGGGEQFF
j_call: TRBJ2-1
clone_size: -
d_call: TRBD2
v_call: TRBV29-1

cdr3_nt: TGTGCTAGTGGTTTCTCAGGGGGAAGCGGCTACACCTTC
cdr3_aa: CASGFSGGSGYTF
j_call: TRBJ1-2
clone_size: once
d_call: TRBD1
v_call: TRBV12-5

cdr3_nt: TGTGCCAGCAGCTTGCTAAAACTGCTTACAGATACGCAGTATTTT
cdr3_aa: CASSLLKLLTDTQYF
j_call: TRBJ2-3
clone_size: -
d_call: -
v_call: TRBV5-6